Here is one T cell receptor beta chain with its context. Antigen specificity is unknown. The data are from a study of cytomegalovirus exposure and HLA in healthy donors. Study results and limitations: A later analysis linked a missense DCLRE1C variant to TCR beta V- and J-gene trimming. In vitro confirmation showed a few CMV-associated chains to be CMV antigen specific.

The PCR used 60 Vbeta and 13 Jbeta primers. TCRdb's table, derived via immunoSEQ multiplex PCR, lists solely in-frame clones and lacks some. The table records some 200,000 clones, about 89% of them present only once. The CDR3 spans 16 residues. V lost 5 bases to trimming and J lost 1 base; unmatched junction nucleotides: 10. Germline CDR1 reads SGHTA; CDR2 reads FQGNSA. The clonotype originates from a woman under 30 in good health and CMV-seronegative. The chain couples TRBV7-2 to TRBJ2-5, with 7 bases identical to TRBD2. The sequenced sample consisted of PBMCs. In nucleotides, the CDR3 is TGTGCCAGCAGCCCCGGAGCGGGGATAACCCAAGAGACCCAGTACTTC. As protein: CASSPGAGITQETQYF. Full variable domain (remainder filled in from reference TRBV7-2 and TRBJ2-5): GAGVSQSPSNKVTEKGKDVELRCDPISGHTALYWYRQSLGQGLEFLIYFQGNSAPDKSGLPSDRFSAERTGGSVSTLTIQRTQQEDSAVYLCASSPGAGITQETQYFGPGTRLLVL.